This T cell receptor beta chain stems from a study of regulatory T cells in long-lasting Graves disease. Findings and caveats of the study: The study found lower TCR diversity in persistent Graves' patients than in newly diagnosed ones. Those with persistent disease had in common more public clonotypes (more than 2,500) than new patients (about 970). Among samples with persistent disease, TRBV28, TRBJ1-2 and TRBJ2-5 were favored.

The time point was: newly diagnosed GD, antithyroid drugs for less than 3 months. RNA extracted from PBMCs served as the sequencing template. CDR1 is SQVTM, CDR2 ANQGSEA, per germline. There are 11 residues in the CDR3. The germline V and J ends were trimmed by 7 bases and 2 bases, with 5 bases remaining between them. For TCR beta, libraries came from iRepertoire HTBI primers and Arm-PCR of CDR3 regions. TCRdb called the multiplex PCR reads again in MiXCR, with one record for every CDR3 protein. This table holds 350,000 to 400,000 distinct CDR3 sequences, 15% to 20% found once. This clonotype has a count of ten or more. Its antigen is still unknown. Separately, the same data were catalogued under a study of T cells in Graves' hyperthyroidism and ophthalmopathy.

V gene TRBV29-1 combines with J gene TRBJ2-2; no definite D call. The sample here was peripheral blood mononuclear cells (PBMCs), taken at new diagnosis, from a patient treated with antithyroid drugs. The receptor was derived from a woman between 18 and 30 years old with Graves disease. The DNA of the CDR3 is TGCAGCGCCCATAACACCGGGGAGCTGTTTTTT. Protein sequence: CSAHNTGELFF.